This T cell receptor (beta chain) was sequenced during a study of blood T cell repertoires in COVID-19. As for the study in general: The study drew acute and convalescent COVID-19 samples from the United States, Italy and Spain. In each case, the material was cDNA or gDNA derived from T cells, B-cell-depleted T cells, or PBMCs.

How the authors handled the data: Estimation of nucleated cell counts relied on the amplification of reference gene primers. Assay used: immunoSEQ multiplex PCR; TCRdb lists only in-frame clones, some missing. V and J calls and clone size are given by that table; D and trimming were obtained from the DNA. This repertoire shows around 400,000 clones, about 89% found once; its top ten account for 0.95% to 1.5%. The CDR3 is 13 amino acids. From germline, CDR1 is ENHRY and CDR2 SYGVKD. V was clipped by 4 bases and J by 0 bases, with 7 bases between them. This sequence joins TRBV10-3 and TRBJ2-7, with no clear D. Material: peripheral blood. The TCR originated in a man in his forties with acute or convalescent COVID-19. Here the CDR3 reads CAISGSGSYEQYF. The CDR3 region has the DNA TGTGCCATCAGTGGATCAGGCTCCTACGAGCAGTACTTC.